This T cell receptor beta chain stems from a study of neurological immune-mediated disorders. Findings of the study overall: The repertoires of 18 of 34 multiple sclerosis patients were placed by phylogenetic grouping in a single related-CDR3 cluster, which may be a signature. Sharing of CDR3 amino acid sequences among expanded clones across subjects was absent, suggesting private repertoires in all groups.

The study built unsorted libraries from 2 million PBMCs kept at -80 C. A 10-nucleotide random UMI tagged transcripts in template-switch 5'RACE cDNA synthesis. TCRdb reprocessed the 5' RACE reads with MiXCR, giving one entry per CDR3 protein. The sample yields 50,000 to 70,000 distinct CDR3 sequences, roughly 4.3% seen once. This clonotype was counted ten times or more. Its matching antigen is unknown. The trim removed 0 bases at V and 5 bases at J, leaving 4 bases unmatched. In germline, CDR1 is SGDLS, CDR2 YYNGEE. The CDR3 loop spans 16 amino acids. V and J are TRBV9 and TRBJ2-2; 10 positions match TRBD2. Material: PBMCs. The TCR sequence derives from a young man with multiple sclerosis. The CDR3 sequence is CASSVEGLAVTGELFF. For the CDR3, the DNA is TGTGCCAGCAGCGTAGAAGGACTAGCGGTTACCGGGGAGCTGTTTTTT. The full variable domain, completed using reference TRBV9 and TRBJ2-2, is DSGVTQTPKHLITATGQRVTLRCSPRSGDLSVYWYQQSLDQGLQFLIQYYNGEERAKGNILERFSAQQFPDLHSELNLSSLELGDSALYFCASSVEGLAVTGELFFGEGSRLTVL.